The clone carrying this T cell receptor beta chain has more than one count but fewer than ten. The data are from a study of T cell repertoires in cytomegalovirus infection. This CDR3 is built from 18 residues. V lost 2 bases to trimming and J lost 0 bases; unmatched junction nucleotides: 5. Germline lookup yields CDR1 MNHEY and CDR2 SVGAGI. TCRdb reprocessed the reads with MiXCR, giving one entry per CDR3 protein. The profile shows a few hundred thousand distinct CDR3 sequences, approximately 26% of them singletons. The source of this sequence is a human donor in good health (CMV status not recorded). Some clones in this sample may be carry-over from other donors' samples. The sequenced sample consisted of PBMCs. The chain combines TRBV6-5 with TRBJ2-1; 12 bases map to TRBD2. The CDR3, as DNA: TGTGCCAGCAGTTACGTGCTAGCGGGGGGGAGCTCCTACAATGAGCAGTTCTTC. Protein: CASSYVLAGGSSYNEQFF.